Listed below are T cell receptor beta chains from one sample, sequenced in a study of control samples from healthy donors and cancer patients. Clones were read by immunoSEQ multiplex PCR, and TCRdb kept only the in-frame ones, dropping some. The profile shows 150,000 to 200,000 clones, more than 85% of them singletons. The specimen sequenced was blood. Receptors originate from a woman between 40 and 55 years old in good health. Each CDR3 is given with its conserved first and last residue. D genes are given only for firm matches. Expanded clones are given a class, and other clones once, few, many or no size at all.

j_call d_call v_call clone_size cdr3_aa cdr3_nt
TRBJ2-1 NA TRBV10-1 once CASPGGKLNEQFF TGCGCCAGCCCCGGAGGCAAACTCAATGAGCAGTTCTTC
TRBJ1-1 TRBD1 TRBV11-2 NA CASSPTGGTEAFF TGTGCCAGCAGCCCTACAGGGGGCACTGAAGCTTTCTTT
TRBJ1-5 NA TRBV7-8 few CASSLVGINQPQHF TGTGCCAGCAGCTTAGTAGGGATCAATCAGCCCCAGCATTTT
TRBJ1-2 NA TRBV2 NA CASSDGGFYGYTF TGTGCCAGCAGTGACGGGGGATTCTACGGCTACACCTTC
TRBJ1-2 NA TRBV11-2 NA CASSQTVSGYTF TGTGCCAGCAGCCAGACCGTATCCGGCTACACCTTC
TRBJ2-7 TRBD1 TRBV7-9 NA CASSPTGVFSYEQYF TGTGCCAGCAGCCCCACAGGGGTCTTCTCCTACGAGCAGTACTTC
TRBJ1-3 NA TRBV18 NA CASSQQGYGNTIYF TGTGCCAGCTCACAACAGGGTTATGGAAACACCATATATTTT
TRBJ1-1 NA TRBV5-1 NA CASSPNPITQNTEAFF TGCGCCAGCAGCCCAAATCCGATAACGCAGAACACTGAAGCTTTCTTT
TRBJ2-7 NA TRBV6-1 once CASSEQPGDYEQYF TGTGCCAGCAGTGAACAGCCAGGCGACTACGAGCAGTACTTC
TRBJ2-5 NA TRBV12-5 NA CASGLSSAQETQYF TGTGCTAGTGGTTTGTCTAGCGCTCAAGAGACCCAGTACTTC
TRBJ2-1 TRBD1 TRBV19 NA CASSIMVGQGRSYNEQFF TGTGCCAGTAGTATAATGGTTGGACAGGGCCGCTCCTACAATGAGCAGTTCTTC